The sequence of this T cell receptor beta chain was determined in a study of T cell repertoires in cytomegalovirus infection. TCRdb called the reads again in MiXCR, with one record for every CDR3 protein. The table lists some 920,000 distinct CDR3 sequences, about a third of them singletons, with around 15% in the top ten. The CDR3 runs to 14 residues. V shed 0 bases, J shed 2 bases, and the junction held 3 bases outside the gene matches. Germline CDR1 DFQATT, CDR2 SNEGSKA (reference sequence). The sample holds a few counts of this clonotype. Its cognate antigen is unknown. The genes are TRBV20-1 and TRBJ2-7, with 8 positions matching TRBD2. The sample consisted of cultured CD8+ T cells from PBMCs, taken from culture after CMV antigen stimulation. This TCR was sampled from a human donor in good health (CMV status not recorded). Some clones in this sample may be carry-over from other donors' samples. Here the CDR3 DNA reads TGCAGTGCTAGAGATCCCGGGGGGGCCTACGAGCAGTACTTC. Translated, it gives CSARDPGGAYEQYF.